This TCR beta chain was identified during a study of blood T cell repertoires in COVID-19 (dated by TCRdb to the early 2020s). For the study in its entirety: Samples from collaborators originated in the United States, Italy and Spain and spanned both the acute and convalescent phases of COVID-19. The prospective study material was composed of cDNA or gDNA derived from T cells, B-cell-depleted T cells, or PBMCs. The dataset comprised deeply sampled blood TCRbeta repertoires from subjects exposed to, actively infected with, or recovered from COVID-19. A freely available public database, intended as a resource for researchers studying the immune response to SARS-CoV-2, is where the repertoires were released. Samples came from the ongoing ImmuneRACE study (first 160 participants) plus 1,254 subjects from 6 global collaborators. Sample metadata almost always included a de-identified subject ID, COVID-19 status, age in years and sex. HLA class I and class II types, where available, came from metadata supplied by the sample provider rather than from assay-based typing. The paper as a whole reports these results and caveats: The amount of clinical and demographic metadata varied by source and participant and was provided uncurated.

TCRbeta CDR3 regions were amplified from genomic DNA by means of the immunoSEQ Assay, a bias-controlled multiplex PCR. Concerning the study's data processing: Within the assay, amplification of reference gene primers was used to estimate how many nucleated cells each sample contained. Sequence reads were collapsed and filtered to measure the absolute abundance of every unique TCRbeta CDR3 rearrangement. For each sample, productive Simpson clonality was calculated by taking the square root of Simpson's diversity index across productive rearrangements. This immuneACCESS table, as held by TCRdb, lists in-frame sequences with V and J called but not all clones. Of the missing ones, under half trace to an unresolved V gene in checked studies; the others have no known cause. The V and J calls and the clone size are those of that table, but D and trimming were determined from the DNA. The sample table records around 250,000 clones; 70% to 90% of these occur just once. In total, the top ten clones hold under 2.5% of the sample.

A note on this clone: What antigen it recognizes has not been identified. No much larger clone exists at a distance of one base, and base qualities are not known.

Participants in the prospective study were enrolled through a virtual design, were aged about 18 to 90 years, and lived in 24 United States geographic areas. In the prospective study, participants were assigned to cohorts based on the clinical history participants reported in a screening survey and a study questionnaire. For ImmuneRACE Cohort 3, a participant was defined as recovered based on two consecutive negative NP/OP PCR tests, clearance by a healthcare professional, or resolution of symptoms. Each participant in the prospective study had whole blood, serum and a nasopharyngeal or oropharyngeal swab collected by mobile phlebotomists. Participants in the prospective study had the option to provide additional blood draws and questionnaires over a roughly two-month period. Prospective study blood samples were shipped either frozen or at room temperature before DNA extraction. At the junction V is shortened by 6 bases and J by 4 bases; bases outside the gene matches: 10. CDR1 and CDR2, per the germline V gene (reference sequence), are LNHDA and SQIVND. From its cysteine to its phenylalanine, the CDR3 spans 15 amino acids. The CDR3 DNA has 45 bases and is translated from base 1.

Sequenced: PBMCs or T cells enriched from blood (not recorded which). The rearranged chain carries TRBV19 and TRBJ1-1; 8 junctional bases match TRBD1. The sequence was obtained from a woman aged 45-60 years who had recovered from COVID-19. The CDR3 reads as follows: CASRRTGGRGTEAFF. At the DNA level, the sequence is TGTGCCAGTAGACGTACAGGGGGGCGCGGCACTGAAGCTTTCTTT.